The rows below give T cell receptor beta chains drawn from one sample of a study of blood T cell repertoires in COVID-19. Data came from immunoSEQ multiplex PCR; TCRdb stores just in-frame clones and leaves some out. The profile shows 270,000 or so clones, around 85% of them singletons. Sequencing was performed on peripheral blood. These receptors were obtained from a human donor with COVID-19, enrolled during active disease. The donor label of this sample is uncertain. Both conserved end residues are part of each CDR3. D genes are given only for firm matches. Size is stated for part of the rows, as once, few or many counts, or as a class when the clone is expanded.

abundance,j_gene,v_gene,d_gene,CDR3nt,CDR3aa
NA,TRBJ2-2,TRBV7-3,TRBD1,TGTGCCAGCAGCGCAGACAGGGGATCCGGGGAGCTGTTTTTT,CASSADRGSGELFF
few,TRBJ1-6,TRBV6-5,NA,TGTGCCAGCAACCGCCAGGCCGATAATTCACCCCTCCACTTT,CASNRQADNSPLHF
NA,TRBJ1-2,TRBV28,NA,TGTGCCAGCGGTCGGACAGAGCTAAATGGCTACACCTTC,CASGRTELNGYTF
NA,TRBJ2-3,TRBV7-9,NA,TGTGCCAGCAGTCTTGAGGGAGCCACAGATACGCAGTATTTT,CASSLEGATDTQYF
once,TRBJ1-5,TRBV24-1,NA,TGTGCCACCAGTGATAGCACACCGGGGAGGCAGCCCCAGCATTTT,CATSDSTPGRQPQHF
NA,TRBJ1-4,TRBV5-4,TRBD1,TGTGCCAGCAGCCTAGAGACAGGGAGTAATGAAAAACTGTTTTTT,CASSLETGSNEKLFF
NA,TRBJ2-7,TRBV5-1,NA,TGCGCCAGCGCCTTGGCTAGGCAGGGCACCTACGAGCAGTACTTC,CASALARQGTYEQYF
NA,TRBJ2-7,TRBV9,TRBD2,TGTGCCAGCAGCCCACGGACTAGCGGGTCCTACGAGCAGTACTTC,CASSPRTSGSYEQYF
NA,TRBJ2-1,TRBV19,NA,TGTGCCAGTAGTATTATGTTGGCAGAGCAGTTCTTC,CASSIMLAEQFF
NA,TRBJ1-2,TRBV25-1,NA,TGTGCCAGCAGTGATAGAGCCAGGGGTAACTATGGCTACACCTTC,CASSDRARGNYGYTF
NA,TRBJ1-1,TRBV4-3,NA,TGCGCCAGCAGCCAAGGTCCAAGGGGGAACACTGAAGCTTTCTTT,CASSQGPRGNTEAFF
NA,TRBJ2-5,TRBV15,NA,TGTGCCACCAGCAGAGAGAGGAGGGCAGGGTTCGGGACCCAGTACTTC,CATSRERRAGFGTQYF
NA,TRBJ1-2,TRBV10-2,NA,TGCGCCAGCGGAAATCCCGGGACACTTGGTGGCTACACCTTC,CASGNPGTLGGYTF
NA,TRBJ2-5,TRBV7-2,NA,TGTGCCAGCAGCCTAGGCGCGGAGCGAGAGACCCAGTACTTC,CASSLGAERETQYF
NA,TRBJ1-6,TRBV7-2,NA,TGTGCCAGCAGCTTAGACGGGTATAATTCACCCCTCCACTTT,CASSLDGYNSPLHF
NA,TRBJ2-3,TRBV7-6,NA,TGTGCCAGCAGCCCCGTTAGCACAGATACGCAGTATTTT,CASSPVSTDTQYF